These 22 T cell receptor beta chains originate from one sample sequenced in a study of CD8+ T cells in alopecia areata. The sequencing template was cDNA reverse transcribed from extracted RNA. Sequencing used immunoSEQ multiplex PCR; TCRdb keeps in-frame clones, though not all of them. The table shows fewer than 200,000 clones, with roughly 64% occurring only once. Documented treatment: oral pan-JAK inhibitor, 5-10 mg twice daily. The sample in question was CD8+ T cells sorted from blood, obtained at week 24, from a patient treated with tofacitinib. Receptor source: a human donor with alopecia areata.

The chain is built from TRBV4-1 and TRBJ2-4; 7 bases line up with TRBD1. This CDR3 spans 17 amino acids. Germline lookup yields CDR1 MGHRA and CDR2 YSYEKL. Trimming removed 4 bases from V and 6 bases from J; junction bases left unmatched: 15. CDR3 region: CASSPFNRDSFANIQYF. CDR3 bases: TGCGCCAGCAGCCCCTTCAACCGGGACAGTTTTGCAAACATTCAGTACTTC.

The table lists this clone with a few counts. V is TRBV29-1 and J is TRBJ2-3, with 7 positions matching TRBD1. Germline loops: CDR1 SQVTM, CDR2 ANQGSEA. Trimming at V came to 5 bases and at J to 11 bases, leaving 7 bases not matched to a gene. The CDR3 sequence is 11 residues long. In DNA, the CDR3 is TGCAGCGTTCTATACAGGGGTGGGCAGTATTTT. Protein product: CSVLYRGGQYF.

This clone showed up just a few times. The V gene is TRBV5-1, the J gene TRBJ2-2; D is uncertain. The CDR3 is made up of 13 amino acids. V shed 6 bases and J shed 4 bases, with 10 bases lying between them. Germline V lookup: CDR1 SGHRS, CDR2 YFSETQ. CDR3 sequence (DNA): TGCGCCAGCAACCCTACCGGCACCGGGGAGCTGTTTTTT. As protein: CASNPTGTGELFF. The full variable domain, with the rest looked up from reference TRBV5-1 and TRBJ2-2, is KAGVTQTPRYLIKTRGQQVTLSCSPISGHRSVSWYQQTPGQGLQFLFEYFSETQRNKGNFPGRFSGRQFSNSRSEMNVSTLELGDSALYLCASNPTGTGELFFGEGSRLTVL.

This clone was recorded only once. V gene TRBV7-2 combines with J gene TRBJ1-1; no definite D call. Germline CDR1 is SGHTA and CDR2 is FQGNSA. The ends were cut back, 0 bases at V and 0 bases at J, with 8 bases in the middle. This CDR3 comprises 15 residues. This chain's CDR3 is CASSLALELNTEAFF. In DNA form, the CDR3 reads TGTGCCAGCAGCTTAGCCCTAGAATTGAACACTGAAGCTTTCTTT. The whole variable domain, remainder taken from reference TRBV7-2 and TRBJ1-1, is GAGVSQSPSNKVTEKGKDVELRCDPISGHTALYWYRQSLGQGLEFLIYFQGNSAPDKSGLPSDRFSAERTGGSVSTLTIQRTQQEDSAVYLCASSLALELNTEAFFGQGTRLTVV.

This chain uses TRBV5-6 with TRBJ1-1; 7 nucleotides line up with TRBD1. The germline CDR1 and CDR2 sequences are SGHDT and YYEEEE. Unmatched junction bases numbered 7, after V lost 4 bases and J lost 4 bases. The CDR3 covers 14 residues. The CDR3 spells CASSPGTATTEAFF. The CDR3 DNA follows: TGTGCCAGCAGCCCGGGGACAGCGACCACTGAAGCTTTCTTT.

With regard to this clone: This CDR3 is also generated by other DNA sequences in the sample. The chain's CDR3 is CSVVDRDTGELFF. CDR3 sequence (DNA): TGCAGCGTTGTCGACAGGGACACCGGGGAGCTGTTTTTT. The chain carries TRBV29-1 and TRBJ2-2; 7 nucleotides match TRBD1. CDR1 and CDR2 (germline): SQVTM, ANQGSEA. V shed 4 bases and J 3 bases; nucleotides not matched to a gene: 2. The CDR3 spans 13 residues.

This clone was seen more than once but under ten times. The J gene is TRBJ2-7, the V gene TRBV30, with 8 bases aligning to TRBD1. V dropped 3 bases and J dropped 4; count of bases not matched to a gene: 11. This CDR3 spans 15 amino acids. Germline V gene lookup returns CDR1 GTSNPN and CDR2 SVGIG (reference sequence). This CDR3 reads CAWRGKDRGVYEQYF. CDR3 bases: TGTGCCTGGAGGGGGAAAGACAGGGGAGTTTACGAGCAGTACTTC. The whole variable domain, filled in from reference TRBV30 and TRBJ2-7, reads SQTIHQWPATLVQPVGSPLSLECTVEGTSNPNLYWYRQAAGRGLQLLFYSVGIGQISSEVPQNLSASRPQDRQFILSSKKLLLSDSGFYLCAWRGKDRGVYEQYFGPGTRLTVT.

The chain joins TRBV7-2 to TRBJ1-5, with D hard to call. Germline CDR1 and CDR2: SGHTA and FQGNSA. Trimming removed 5 bases from V and 4 bases from J, with 9 bases in between. This CDR3 spans 13 amino acids. CDR3 in amino acids: CASSPSGNQPQHF. The CDR3, as DNA: TGTGCCAGCAGCCCATCGGGAAATCAGCCCCAGCATTTT.

The V gene is TRBV18, the J gene TRBJ2-7; D unclear. Germline V gene data show CDR1 as KGHSH and CDR2 as LQKENI. V lost 3 bases, J lost 2 bases, and 8 bases lay in between. The CDR3 is made up of 13 amino acids. Here the CDR3 reads CASSPSGPYEQYF. The CDR3 region has the DNA TGTGCCAGCTCACCTTCCGGACCCTACGAGCAGTACTTC.

The rearrangement links TRBV7-9 to TRBJ2-7; D is undetermined. Trimming took 1 base from V and 2 from J, leaving 9 bases between them. The CDR3 spans 14 residues. Germline V CDR1 and CDR2: SEHNR, FQNEAQ (reference sequence). The CDR3: CASSLEGKAYEQYF. For the CDR3, the DNA is TGTGCCAGCAGCTTAGAAGGGAAGGCCTACGAGCAGTACTTC.

J is TRBJ2-7 and V is TRBV29-1; no firm D call. The germline gives CDR1 SQVTM, CDR2 ANQGSEA. The CDR3 consists of 11 residues. With 3 bases removed from V and 2 bases from J, the gap between germline ends came to 5 bases. The CDR3 is CSVDGAYEQYF. The CDR3 nucleotides are TGCAGCGTTGATGGGGCCTACGAGCAGTACTTC.

The V gene is TRBV6-5, the J gene TRBJ2-1; either TRBD1 or TRBD2 may supply D (5 bases each). V was trimmed by 11 bases and J by 5 bases, leaving 13 bases between them. CDR1 is MNHEY and CDR2 is SVGAGI in the germline V gene. The CDR3 contains 12 residues. The CDR3 nucleotides are TGTGCCTCCCGGGACCAAAACAATGAGCAGTTCTTC. Its translation is CASRDQNNEQFF.

V and J are TRBV19 and TRBJ2-1, with 9 bases aligning to TRBD1. The CDR3 sequence is 15 residues long. Germline V CDR1 and CDR2: LNHDA, SQIVND (reference sequence). V shed 5 bases, J shed 2 bases, and the junction held 4 bases outside the gene matches. This chain's CDR3 is CASSSRDRAYNEQFF. CDR3 nucleotides: TGTGCCAGTAGTTCCCGGGACAGGGCCTACAATGAGCAGTTCTTC.

The rearrangement links TRBV5-6 to TRBJ2-7; D gene uncertain. CDR1 and CDR2 (germline): SGHDT, YYEEEE. Between the trimmed V and J ends, which lost 4 bases and 3 bases, there was a span of 8 bases. This CDR3 spans 12 amino acids. The CDR3 DNA follows: TGTGCCAGCAGCCCTCATAACTACGAGCAGTACTTC. It translates to CASSPHNYEQYF.

This clone was observed a single time. V is TRBV14 and J is TRBJ2-7; no reliable D call. CDR3 length: 14 amino acids. The V and J ends lost 4 bases and 3 bases respectively, with 13 bases between them. Looked up from germline, CDR1 is SGHDN and CDR2 is FVKESK. The CDR3 sequence is CASSPGSELYEQYF. The CDR3 nucleotides are TGTGCCAGCAGCCCGGGTTCTGAACTCTACGAGCAGTACTTC.

The chain has TRBV6-6 and TRBJ1-4; 8 positions match TRBD1. The CDR3 has 14 residues. CDR1 MNHNY and CDR2 SVGAGI come from the germline V gene (reference sequence). V shed 2 bases, J shed 8 bases, and the junction held 4 bases outside the gene matches. CDR3 loop: CASSYDRGGEKLFF. The CDR3 DNA sequence: TGTGCCAGCAGTTACGACAGGGGAGGCGAAAAACTGTTTTTT.

The chain uses TRBV1 and TRBJ1-1. TRBV1 is a recognized pseudogene. The CDR3 has 16 residues. The CDR3 DNA reads TGCACCAGCAGCCACCCCGGGACCGGCGAGAACACTGAAGCTTTCTTT. It yields the protein CTSSHPGTGENTEAFF.

The chain has TRBV30 and TRBJ2-2; D call uncertain. The ends were cut back, 1 base at V and 1 base at J, with 7 bases in the middle. CDR1 is GTSNPN, CDR2 SVGIG, per germline (reference sequence). The CDR3 is 14 amino acids. The CDR3 here is CAWSAYRNTGELFF. CDR3 in DNA: TGTGCCTGGAGTGCTTACCGGAACACCGGGGAGCTGTTTTTT.

This chain joins TRBV6-1 and TRBJ1-1; 7 bases match TRBD1. In germline, CDR1 is MNHNS, CDR2 SASEGT. This CDR3 is built from 15 residues. Trimming at V came to 5 bases and at J to 1 base, leaving 7 bases not matched to a gene. CDR3 in amino acids: CASSIFDRENTEAFF. CDR3 bases: TGTGCCAGCAGTATCTTCGACAGGGAGAACACTGAAGCTTTCTTT.

The chain has TRBV11-2 and TRBJ2-1; 9 positions agree with TRBD2. The germline gives CDR1 SGHAT, CDR2 FQNNGV. The CDR3 runs 14 residues. J was trimmed by 5 bases and V by 3 bases; bases with no gene match: 2. As DNA, the CDR3 is TGTGCCAGCAGCTTCAGACTAGCGGACAATGAGCAGTTCTTC. It codes for CASSFRLADNEQFF.

This clone came up many times. J is TRBJ2-3 and V is TRBV9; D unresolved. CDR1 is SGDLS and CDR2 is YYNGEE in the germline V gene. V lost 1 base and J lost 6, with 18 bases in between. This CDR3 comprises 16 residues. The CDR3, as DNA: TGTGCCAGCAGCGTACGGAGTCGGGCTTCCTCGGATACGCAGTATTTT. Amino acids: CASSVRSRASSDTQYF.

The chain couples TRBV27 to TRBJ1-2, with a weak D call TRBD1 (5 bases). Looked up from germline, CDR1 is MNHEY and CDR2 is SMNVEV (reference sequence). The V end was cut by 2 bases, the J end by 4 bases, with 8 bases between. The CDR3 length is 13 residues. This CDR3 reads CASSLGGFYGYTF. Written as DNA, the CDR3 is TGTGCCAGCAGTTTAGGGGGGTTCTATGGCTACACCTTC.